The TCR beta chain under discussion was sequenced for a study of blood T cells in healthy people across ages. A second PCR, run for 7 to 11 cycles, used a sample-barcoded 5' primer plus a J-beta primer mix. TCRdb fed the 5' RACE reads into MiXCR, producing one record per CDR3 protein. The data show roughly 1.7 million distinct CDR3 sequences, with around 35% seen just once and around 11% held by the top ten. This clonotype was counted at least ten times. V shed 3 bases, J shed 5 bases, and the junction held 8 bases outside the gene matches. CDR3 length: 15 residues. Germline V gene lookup returns CDR1 SGHAT and CDR2 FQNNGV.

The sequence derives from a woman aged 30 to 39 in good health. Sample: blood. The chain uses TRBV11-2 and TRBJ2-3; TRBD2 matches 7 bases. In DNA, the CDR3 is TGTGCCAGCAGCTTCAACCTCGGGAGGCAAGATACGCAGTATTTT. Protein product: CASSFNLGRQDTQYF.